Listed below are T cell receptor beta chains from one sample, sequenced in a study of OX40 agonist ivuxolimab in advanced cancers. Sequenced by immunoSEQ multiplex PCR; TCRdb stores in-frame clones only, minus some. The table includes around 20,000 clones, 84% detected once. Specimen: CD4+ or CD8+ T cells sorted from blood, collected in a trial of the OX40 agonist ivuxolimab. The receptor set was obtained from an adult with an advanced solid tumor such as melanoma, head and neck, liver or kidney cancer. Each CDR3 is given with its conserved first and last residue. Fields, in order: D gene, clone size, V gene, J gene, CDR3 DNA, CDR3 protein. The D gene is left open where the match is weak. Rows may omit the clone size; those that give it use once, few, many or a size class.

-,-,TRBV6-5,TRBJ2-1,TGTGCCAGCAGTTACTTGAGTGAGCAGTTCTTC,CASSYLSEQFF
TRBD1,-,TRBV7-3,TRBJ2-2,TGTGCCAGCAGCCTCCAAGGGACAGGGGGCAGGACCGGGGAGCTGTTTTTT,CASSLQGTGGRTGELFF
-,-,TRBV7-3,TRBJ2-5,TGTGCCAGCAGCCGACGCCTGGACTATAGGGAGACCCAGTACTTC,CASSRRLDYRETQYF
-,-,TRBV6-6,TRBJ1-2,TGTGCCAGCAGCACCCCCGCCGGGGACTACACCTTC,CASSTPAGDYTF
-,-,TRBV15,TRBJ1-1,TGTGCCACCAGCAGAAGGACGGCCGAGGAAGCTTTCTTT,CATSRRTAEEAFF
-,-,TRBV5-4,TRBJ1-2,TGTGCCAGCAGCTTGGCCGCCGGGGCTCCCTCGGGCTACACCTTC,CASSLAAGAPSGYTF
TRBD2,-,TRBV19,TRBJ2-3,TGTGCCAGTAGTATCCGGGCCCAGCGGGGGGCCACTAGCACAGATACGCAGTATTTT,CASSIRAQRGATSTDTQYF
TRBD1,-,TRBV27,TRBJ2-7,TGTGCCAGCAAATTACACGGACAGGGGGCGAATAAGGAGCAGTACTTC,CASKLHGQGANKEQYF
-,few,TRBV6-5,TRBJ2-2,TGTGCCAGCAGCCACCTCCGCGGTGGGGAGCTGTTTTTT,CASSHLRGGELFF
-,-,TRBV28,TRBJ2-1,TGTGCCAGCAGCTTGGGTAGCTACAATGAGCAGTTCTTC,CASSLGSYNEQFF
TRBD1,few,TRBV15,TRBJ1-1,TGTGCCACCAGCAAGACAGGGCTTAGCAGGGGGAACACTGAAGCTTTCTTT,CATSKTGLSRGNTEAFF
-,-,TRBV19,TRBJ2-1,TGTGCCAGTACCAGGGTGGGTTTGGGCAATGAGCAGTTCTTC,CASTRVGLGNEQFF
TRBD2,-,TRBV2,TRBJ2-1,TGTGCCACCGGGACTAGCGGAAGCTCCTACAATGAGCAGTTCTTC,CATGTSGSSYNEQFF
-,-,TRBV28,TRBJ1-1,TGTGCCAGCAGGGGAAAACCTGAAGCTTTCTTT,CASRGKPEAFF
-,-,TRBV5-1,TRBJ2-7,TGCGCCAGCAGCTTACTAGGGCCGCCCGAGCAGTACTTC,CASSLLGPPEQYF
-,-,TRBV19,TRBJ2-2,TGTGCCAGTAGTATCGGGCGGGGCAGGACCGGGGAGCTGTTTTTT,CASSIGRGRTGELFF
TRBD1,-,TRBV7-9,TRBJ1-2,TGTGCCAGCATACCAGGGGGGATCAGCTACACCTTC,CASIPGGISYTF
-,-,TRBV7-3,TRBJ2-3,TGTGCCAGCAGCTTAATTGTGGGAGGTACGCAGTATTTT,CASSLIVGGTQYF
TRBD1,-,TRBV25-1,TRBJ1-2,TGTGCCAGCACCCAGGGGGACCGAGCGAATGGCTACACCTTC,CASTQGDRANGYTF
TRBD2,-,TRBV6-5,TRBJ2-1,TGTGCCAGCAGTTCCTTGACTAGCGGGAGGAATGAGCAGTTCTTC,CASSSLTSGRNEQFF
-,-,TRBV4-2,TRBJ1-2,TGTGCCAGCAGCCAAGAGGACGTACGCTATGGCTACACCTTC,CASSQEDVRYGYTF
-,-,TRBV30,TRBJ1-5,TGTGCCTGGAGTCCGGGGGGCAAATCAGAGCCCCAGCATTTT,CAWSPGGKSEPQHF
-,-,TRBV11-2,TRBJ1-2,TGTGCCAGCAGCTCACTACATGGACCCGGGGCATATGGCTACACCTTC,CASSSLHGPGAYGYTF
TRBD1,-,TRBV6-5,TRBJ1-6,TGTGCCAGCAGAACCAACCGCAGGGGGGATTCACCCCTCCACTTT,CASRTNRRGDSPLHF
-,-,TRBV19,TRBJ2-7,TGTGCCACCCGCGCTGGCAACTACGAGCAGTACTTC,CATRAGNYEQYF
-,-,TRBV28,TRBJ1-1,TGTGCCAGCAACGGGGGCTCAGGCACTGAAGCTTTCTTT,CASNGGSGTEAFF
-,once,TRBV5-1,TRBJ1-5,TGCGCCAGCCCAAAATCCCGACAGGCCACCAGCAATCAGCCCCAGCATTTT,CASPKSRQATSNQPQHF
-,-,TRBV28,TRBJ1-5,TGTGCCAGCACTTTGGACTCTAGCAATCAGCCCCAGCATTTT,CASTLDSSNQPQHF
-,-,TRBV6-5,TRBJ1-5,TGTGCCAGCTCTAAAGGTCGCCAGGTTGATCAGCCCCAGCATTTT,CASSKGRQVDQPQHF
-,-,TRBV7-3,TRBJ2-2,TGTGCCAGCAGCCCCCTACCGGGACAACTAACCGGGGAGCTGTTTTTT,CASSPLPGQLTGELFF
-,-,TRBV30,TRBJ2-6,TGTGGGTATGGGGCCAACGTCCTGACTTTC,CGYGANVLTF
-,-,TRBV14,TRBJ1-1,TGTGCCAGCAGCCAAGACCCCTACTGGACTGAAGCTTTCTTT,CASSQDPYWTEAFF
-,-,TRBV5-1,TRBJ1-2,TGCGCCAGCAGTCTGACGGACTATGGCTACACCTTC,CASSLTDYGYTF
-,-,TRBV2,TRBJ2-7,TGTGCCAGCAGCCTAGGGACTTTGAACTACGAGCAGTACTTC,CASSLGTLNYEQYF
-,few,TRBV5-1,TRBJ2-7,TGCGCCAGCAGCTACCTACAGCGGGACGAGCAGTACTTC,CASSYLQRDEQYF
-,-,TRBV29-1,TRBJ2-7,TGCAGCACTGCGACGGGGTCATCCTACGAGCAGTACTTC,CSTATGSSYEQYF
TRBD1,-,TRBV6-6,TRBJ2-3,TGTGCCAGCAGTTATTCCGGGACAGGGTCAGATACGCAGTATTTT,CASSYSGTGSDTQYF
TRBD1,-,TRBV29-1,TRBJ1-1,TGCAGCTCACTCCGACGACAGGGTGAAGCTTTCTTT,CSSLRRQGEAFF
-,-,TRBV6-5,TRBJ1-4,TGTGCCAGCAGTTACTCGAAGGCAGGAACCAATGAAAAACTGTTTTTT,CASSYSKAGTNEKLFF
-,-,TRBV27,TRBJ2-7,TGTGCCAGTACCTCCCTGGGACTCTCCTACGAGCAGTACTTC,CASTSLGLSYEQYF
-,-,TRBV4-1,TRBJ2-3,TGCGCCAGCAGCCTTGACACCAACACAGATACGCAGTATTTT,CASSLDTNTDTQYF
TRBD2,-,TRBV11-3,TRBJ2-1,TGTGCCAGCAGCTTAAATGGAGTAGCGGGAGACAATGAGCAGTTCTTC,CASSLNGVAGDNEQFF
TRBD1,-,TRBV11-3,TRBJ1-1,TGTGCCAGCAGCATTCGACAGGGCACTGAAGCTTTCTTT,CASSIRQGTEAFF
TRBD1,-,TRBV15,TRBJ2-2,TGTGCCACCAGCAGAGATCAGGGACAGGGGCCAACCGGGGAGCTGTTTTTT,CATSRDQGQGPTGELFF
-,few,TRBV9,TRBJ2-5,TGTGCCAGCAGCGCCCGGGACTACCAAGAGACCCAGTACTTC,CASSARDYQETQYF
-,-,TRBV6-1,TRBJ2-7,TGTGCCAGCAGTGAAGGCAGGGTGTACGAGCAGTACTTC,CASSEGRVYEQYF
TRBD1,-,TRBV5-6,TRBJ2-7,TGTGCCAGCAGCTTGGCCGGGACAGAATTATCACGCTCCTACGAGCAGTACTTC,CASSLAGTELSRSYEQYF
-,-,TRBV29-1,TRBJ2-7,TGCAGCATACTCGTCCCCCCTACCGAGCAGTACTTC,CSILVPPTEQYF
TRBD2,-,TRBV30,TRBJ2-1,TGTGCCGGGGACCTAGCGGGAGATAATGAGCAGTTCTTC,CAGDLAGDNEQFF
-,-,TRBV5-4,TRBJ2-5,TGTGCCAGCAGCTCGACCGTGGGGACCCAGTACTTC,CASSSTVGTQYF
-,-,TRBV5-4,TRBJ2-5,TGTGCCAGCAGCACGGAGGAGGAGACCCAGTACTTC,CASSTEEETQYF
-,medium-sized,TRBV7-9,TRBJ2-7,TGTGCCAGCAGCTGGTGGGAGCCCTACGAGCAGTACTTC,CASSWWEPYEQYF
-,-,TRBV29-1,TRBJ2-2,TGCAGCGTCCAGACGGTCGCGAACACCGGGGAGCTGTTTTTT,CSVQTVANTGELFF
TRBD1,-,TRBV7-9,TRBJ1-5,TGTGCCAGCAGCTCGTCCGGGACAGGGGGCGGATTGGGCAATCAGCCCCAGCATTTT,CASSSSGTGGGLGNQPQHF
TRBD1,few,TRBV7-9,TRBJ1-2,TGTGCCAGCAGCTTAGGACAGGGTAATGGCTACACCTTC,CASSLGQGNGYTF
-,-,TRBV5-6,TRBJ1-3,TGTGCCAGCAGCTTGGTGGTGCAGGACTCTGGAAACACCATATATTTT,CASSLVVQDSGNTIYF
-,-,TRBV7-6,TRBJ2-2,TGTGCCAGCAGCTTAGGTACCGGGGAGCTGTTTTTT,CASSLGTGELFF
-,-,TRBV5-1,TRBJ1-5,TGCGCCAGCAGCAGTTGGGTAGGGGGAAATCAGCCCCAGCATTTT,CASSSWVGGNQPQHF
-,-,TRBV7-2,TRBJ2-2,TGTGCCAGCACCATGGACACGGGGACCGGGGAGCTGTTTTTT,CASTMDTGTGELFF
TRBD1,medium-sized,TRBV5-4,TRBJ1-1,TGTGCCAGCAGCATAGCCCAGGGGGCTGACACTGAAGCTTTCTTT,CASSIAQGADTEAFF